The 30 T cell receptor beta chains in this list originate from one sample, sequenced in a study of human versus mouse CDR3 diversity and MHC coevolution. TCRdb keeps only in-frame clones here, not all; method: immunoSEQ multiplex PCR. There are about 81,000 clones in the sample; approximately 92% occur only once, and approximately 1.5% lies in the top ten. Input material: naive CD4+ T cells from blood. Subset meaning: CD45RO-negative CD62L-positive naive CD4 T cells. These receptors came from a person aged 25-75 years in good health.

This chain connects TRBV11-2 to TRBJ2-7, with D maybe TRBD2 (5 bases). V lost 4 bases and J lost 3, with 7 bases in between. CDR1 SGHAT and CDR2 FQNNGV come from the germline V gene. This CDR3 has 12 amino acids. CDR3 in DNA: TGTGCCAGCAGCTCGGAGGTCTACGAGCAGTACTTC. This sequence encodes CASSSEVYEQYF.

The chain has TRBV20-1 and TRBJ2-7; 7 bases fit TRBD2. This CDR3 spans 11 amino acids. The germline CDR1 and CDR2 sequences are DFQATT and SNEGSKA (reference sequence). The CDR3 DNA reads TGCGGAATCCGGGAGGCACACGAGCAGTACTTC. Protein sequence: CGIREAHEQYF.

A single count supports this clone. This sequence joins TRBV25-1 and TRBJ2-7; tentatively, D is TRBD1 (5 bases). The V end was cut by 3 bases, the J end by 4 bases, with 13 bases between. The CDR3 is made up of 14 amino acids. The germline V gene has CDR1 MGHDK and CDR2 SYGVNS. CDR3 region: CASSDSRQLYEQYF. The CDR3 DNA sequence: TGTGCCAGCAGTGATTCCCGACAGTTGTACGAGCAGTACTTC.

The rearrangement joins TRBV6-5 to TRBJ1-1; 7 bases agree with TRBD1. This CDR3 has 14 residues. Germline V CDR1 and CDR2: MNHEY, SVGAGI. Losses at the gene ends were 7 bases for V and 0 bases for J; bases not matched to a gene: 5. In nucleotides, the CDR3 is TGTGCCAGCACCGAGACAGGGATGAACACTGAAGCTTTCTTT. It encodes CASTETGMNTEAFF.

CDR3 coding DNA: TGTGCCAGCTCACTCCAATACACTGAAGCTTTCTTT. Translation: CASSLQYTEAFF. The rearrangement uses TRBV18 and TRBJ1-1, with unresolved D. The CDR3 is 12 residues long. Between the trimmed V and J ends, which lost 4 bases and 3 bases, there was a span of 6 bases. Germline-derived CDR1 and CDR2 are KGHSH and LQKENI.

The chain employs TRBV20-1 and TRBJ1-2; D may be TRBD1 (6 bases). CDR1 and CDR2 (germline): DFQATT, SNEGSKA (reference sequence). The CDR3 consists of 11 residues. Trimming stripped 3 bases from V and 7 bases from J, with 9 bases between. The CDR3 sequence is CSASYRAGYTF. CDR3 nucleotide sequence: TGCAGTGCTAGTTACAGGGCTGGCTACACCTTC.

This clone occurred a few times. The rearrangement uses TRBV29-1 and TRBJ2-1; D perhaps matches TRBD1 (6 bases). Germline CDR1 reads SQVTM; CDR2 reads ANQGSEA. The CDR3 contains 13 residues. V was shortened by 1 base and J by 8 bases, with 12 bases between the two germline ends. CDR3 in DNA: TGCAGCGTTGAAGTGGTCAGGGGTTATGAGCAGTTCTTC. As protein: CSVEVVRGYEQFF.

The genes are TRBV30 and TRBJ2-7; TRBD2 matches 11 bases. Germline CDR1 reads GTSNPN; CDR2 reads SVGIG (reference sequence). This CDR3 has 15 residues. V lost 0 bases to trimming and J lost 3 bases; unmatched junction nucleotides: 4. The CDR3 bases are TGTGCCTGGAGTGTAAGACTAGCGGGGAACTACGAGCAGTACTTC. This gives the protein CAWSVRLAGNYEQYF.

In DNA form, the CDR3 reads TGTGCCAGCTCAAAAAAACAGGGCTCGAACACCGGGGAGCTGTTTTTT. This encodes CASSKKQGSNTGELFF. The chain has TRBV18 and TRBJ2-2; the D gene is possibly TRBD1 (6 bases). Trimming removed 5 bases from V and 0 bases from J, with 13 bases in between. Germline CDR1 and CDR2: KGHSH and LQKENI. This CDR3 has 16 residues. Variable domain in full (rest from reference TRBV18 and TRBJ2-2): NAGVMQNPRHLVRRRGQEARLRCSPMKGHSHVYWYRQLPEEGLKFMVYLQKENIIDESGMPKERFSAEFPKEGPSILRIQQVVRGDSAAYFCASSKKQGSNTGELFFGEGSRLTVL.

A single count supports this clone. The V gene is TRBV11-2, the J gene TRBJ2-7; perhaps TRBD1 as D (5 bases). Germline lookup yields CDR1 SGHAT and CDR2 FQNNGV. Between the trimmed V and J ends, which lost 4 bases and 5 bases, there was a span of 15 bases. The CDR3 contains 14 residues. The DNA for the CDR3 is TGTGCCAGCAGCTCCATATACCAGGACAACGAGCAGTACTTC. This sequence encodes CASSSIYQDNEQYF.

This chain joins TRBV18 and TRBJ2-7; TRBD2 matches at 15 bases. V gave up 6 bases and J gave up 2 bases; unmatched junction bases: 5. This CDR3 region has 16 residues. Germline V gene sequence: CDR1 KGHSH, CDR2 LQKENI. CDR3 coding DNA: TGTGCCAGCTCGCCGAGGACTAGCGGGGGGGCCTACGAGCAGTACTTC. Translation: CASSPRTSGGAYEQYF.

This sequence joins TRBV7-2 and TRBJ2-7; D perhaps matches TRBD1 (5 bases). This CDR3 region has 14 residues. Germline CDR1 SGHTA, CDR2 FQGNSA. The V end was cut by 3 bases, the J end by 0 bases, with 9 bases between. The CDR3, as DNA: TGTGCCAGCAGCTTGGGGCATAACTCCTACGAGCAGTACTTC. Amino acid sequence: CASSLGHNSYEQYF.

The chain is built from TRBV29-1 and TRBJ2-7, with TRBD2 identical over 11 bases. Germline V lookup: CDR1 SQVTM, CDR2 ANQGSEA. The trim removed 6 bases at V and 2 bases at J, leaving 3 bases unmatched. CDR3 length: 13 residues. The DNA for the CDR3 is TGCAGCGTGGAGGGACTAGCGGCCTACGAGCAGTACTTC. Protein product: CSVEGLAAYEQYF.

The chain uses TRBV6-4 and TRBJ2-1, with D possibly being TRBD2 (6 bases). The CDR3 spans 15 residues. Trimming removed 6 bases from V and 0 bases from J, with 12 bases in between. Germline CDR1 reads MRHNA; CDR2 reads SNTAGT. The CDR3 spells CASRARESSYNEQFF. Written as DNA, the CDR3 is TGTGCCAGCAGGGCGCGGGAAAGCTCCTACAATGAGCAGTTCTTC.

The chain is built from TRBV5-1 and TRBJ2-5; D perhaps matches TRBD1 (7 bases). Trimming took off 4 bases at V and 4 bases at J, with 14 bases between the two ends. The V gene's germline CDR1 is SGHRS and CDR2 YFSETQ. The CDR3 consists of 14 residues. As DNA, the CDR3 is TGCGCCAGCAGCGCGGGACAGATAATAGAGACCCAGTACTTC. This sequence encodes CASSAGQIIETQYF.

This rearrangement joins TRBV18 to TRBJ2-5; D is uncertain. The V gene's germline CDR1 is KGHSH and CDR2 LQKENI. Trimming pared 2 bases from V and 5 bases from J, leaving 9 bases between. This CDR3 region has 13 residues. In DNA form, the CDR3 reads TGTGCCAGCTCACCAGATCTGGGCGAGACCCAGTACTTC. Protein sequence: CASSPDLGETQYF.

The chain carries TRBV9 and TRBJ2-1, with D perhaps matching TRBD1 (5 bases). Germline CDR1 and CDR2: SGDLS and YYNGEE. The CDR3 totals 16 residues. V was shortened by 0 bases and J by 7 bases, with 17 bases between the two germline ends. DNA of the CDR3: TGTGCCAGCAGCGTAGAGTTGGCAGGGCACTTGAATGAGCAGTTCTTC. This gives the protein CASSVELAGHLNEQFF.

CDR3 sequence: CASSVRGGSGTPDTQYF. In DNA, the CDR3 is TGTGCCAGCAGCGTTAGGGGGGGCTCGGGCACCCCAGATACGCAGTATTTT. V gene TRBV9 combines with J gene TRBJ2-3; D perhaps matches TRBD2 (7 bases). The V and J ends lost 2 bases and 4 bases respectively, with 20 bases between them. Germline V gives CDR1 SGDLS, CDR2 YYNGEE. The CDR3 consists of 17 residues.

The chain uses TRBV9 and TRBJ1-1, with no clear D. Germline V gene sequence: CDR1 SGDLS, CDR2 YYNGEE. Trimming took 0 bases from V and 4 from J, leaving 10 bases between them. This CDR3 is built from 14 residues. The chain's CDR3 is CASSVDATSTEAFF. CDR3 in DNA: TGTGCCAGCAGCGTAGATGCCACTTCCACTGAAGCTTTCTTT.

J is TRBJ2-1 and V is TRBV27; a weak D match, TRBD1 (6 bases). The V end was cut by 4 bases, the J end by 4 bases, with 20 bases between. Germline CDR1 is MNHEY and CDR2 is SMNVEV (reference sequence). This CDR3 contains 17 residues. The CDR3 bases are TGTGCCAGCAGTTCGCCCTCCGGGACACCAGGTTACAATGAGCAGTTCTTC. Translation: CASSSPSGTPGYNEQFF.

V gene TRBV9 combines with J gene TRBJ2-7; 7 bases fit TRBD1. The CDR3 has 18 residues. Unmatched junction bases numbered 17, after V lost 2 bases and J lost 3 bases. Per the germline V gene, CDR1 is SGDLS and CDR2 is YYNGEE. This CDR3 is CASSVSPGDRVWGYEQYF. CDR3 DNA sequence: TGTGCCAGCAGCGTTAGTCCCGGGGACAGAGTCTGGGGCTACGAGCAGTACTTC.

The V gene is TRBV9, the J gene TRBJ2-1; 8 nucleotides match TRBD2. Per the germline V gene, CDR1 is SGDLS and CDR2 is YYNGEE. The length of the CDR3 is 17 residues. Trimming took 0 bases from V and 8 from J; bases not matched to a gene: 13. The CDR3 here is CASSVDPPSGSRDEQFF. The CDR3 DNA is TGTGCCAGCAGCGTAGACCCCCCCAGCGGGAGTAGGGATGAGCAGTTCTTC.

The V gene is TRBV15, the J gene TRBJ1-1; D unclear. Trimming cost V 1 base and J 0 bases, with 6 bases left between them. The CDR3 extends over 14 amino acids. Germline V gene data show CDR1 as LNHNV and CDR2 as YYDKDF (reference sequence). CDR3 sequence reads: CATSRGHLNTEAFF. CDR3 bases: TGTGCCACCAGCAGAGGACACTTGAACACTGAAGCTTTCTTT.

The rearrangement joins TRBV5-5 to TRBJ2-7; D is ambiguous. There are 13 residues in the CDR3. With 3 bases removed from V and 2 bases from J, the gap between germline ends came to 9 bases. Germline V CDR1 and CDR2: SGHKS, YYEKEE (reference sequence). The CDR3 DNA reads TGTGCCAGCAGCTCAACCCAGACCTACGAGCAGTACTTC. This sequence encodes CASSSTQTYEQYF.

The chain is built from TRBV6-5 and TRBJ1-1, with a possible D match to TRBD1 (6 bases). Trimming took 7 bases from V and 5 from J, leaving 17 bases between them. Germline values: CDR1 MNHEY, CDR2 SVGAGI. The CDR3 loop spans 14 amino acids. The CDR3 DNA sequence: TGTGCCAGCAATCGCCAGGGGATGGGGACTGAAGCTTTCTTT. Protein product: CASNRQGMGTEAFF.

V gene TRBV5-1 combines with J gene TRBJ2-5; D not resolved. CDR3 length equals 13 residues. The germline CDR1 and CDR2 sequences are SGHRS and YFSETQ. Between the trimmed V and J ends, which lost 0 bases and 5 bases, there was a span of 8 bases. The CDR3 loop is CASSLALRETQYF. DNA of the CDR3: TGCGCCAGCAGCTTGGCATTGCGGGAGACCCAGTACTTC.

The chain has TRBV4-2 and TRBJ2-7, with a possible D match to TRBD2 (5 bases). Germline V CDR1 and CDR2: LGHNA, YNFKEQ. V was cut by 0 bases and J by 0 bases, with 12 bases left in between. The CDR3 contains 16 residues. The CDR3, as DNA: TGTGCCAGCAGCCAAGATTTCCTAGCCCACTCCTACGAGCAGTACTTC. Encoded protein: CASSQDFLAHSYEQYF.

The chain carries TRBV18 and TRBJ2-7; 8 bases are shared with TRBD1. Germline V gene sequence: CDR1 KGHSH, CDR2 LQKENI. The junction had 6 bases not matched to a gene; V was cut back by 2 bases and J by 3 bases. This CDR3 spans 15 amino acids. The CDR3 nucleotides are TGTGCCAGCTCACCAGGGCAGGGGGCAATCTACGAGCAGTACTTC. Residues: CASSPGQGAIYEQYF.

The J gene is TRBJ2-7, the V gene TRBV30, with TRBD2 identical over 14 bases. The CDR3 loop spans 13 amino acids. Trimming at V came to 4 bases and at J to 7 bases, leaving 3 bases not matched to a gene. In germline, CDR1 is GTSNPN, CDR2 SVGIG (reference sequence). CDR3 amino acids: CAWMGLAGEEQYF. CDR3 DNA sequence: TGTGCCTGGATGGGACTAGCGGGAGAGGAGCAGTACTTC.

This clone came up a few times. The J gene is TRBJ1-3, the V gene TRBV9; D gene uncertain. Trimming removed 4 bases from V and 0 bases from J, with 5 bases in between. Germline V gene sequence: CDR1 SGDLS, CDR2 YYNGEE. The CDR3 length is 13 residues. CDR3 in amino acids: CASSPSSGNTIYF. CDR3 nucleotides: TGTGCCAGCAGCCCATCCTCTGGAAACACCATATATTTT.